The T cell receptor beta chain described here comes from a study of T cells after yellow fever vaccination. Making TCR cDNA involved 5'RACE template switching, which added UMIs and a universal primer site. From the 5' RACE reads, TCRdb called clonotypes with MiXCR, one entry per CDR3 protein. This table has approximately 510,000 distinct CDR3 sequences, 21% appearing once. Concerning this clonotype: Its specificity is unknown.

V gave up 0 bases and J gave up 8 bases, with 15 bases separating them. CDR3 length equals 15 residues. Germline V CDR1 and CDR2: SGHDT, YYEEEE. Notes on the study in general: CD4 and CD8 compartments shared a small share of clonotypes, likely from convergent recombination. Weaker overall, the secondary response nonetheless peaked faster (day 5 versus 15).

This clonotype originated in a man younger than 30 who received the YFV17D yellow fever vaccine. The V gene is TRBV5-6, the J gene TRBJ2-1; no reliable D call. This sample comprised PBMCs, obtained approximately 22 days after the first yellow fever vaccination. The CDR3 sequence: CASSLGNRFGHEQFF. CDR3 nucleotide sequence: TGTGCCAGCAGCTTGGGCAACAGATTCGGCCATGAGCAGTTCTTC.